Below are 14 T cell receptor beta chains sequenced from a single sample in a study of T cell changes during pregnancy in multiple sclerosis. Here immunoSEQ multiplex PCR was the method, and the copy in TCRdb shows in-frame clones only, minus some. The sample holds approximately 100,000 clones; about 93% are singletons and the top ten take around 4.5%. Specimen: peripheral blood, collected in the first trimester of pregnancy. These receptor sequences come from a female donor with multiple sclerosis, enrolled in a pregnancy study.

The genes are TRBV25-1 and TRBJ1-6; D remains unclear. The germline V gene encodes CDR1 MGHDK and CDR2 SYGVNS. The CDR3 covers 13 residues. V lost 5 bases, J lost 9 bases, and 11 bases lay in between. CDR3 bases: TGTGCCAGCAGTTTCGGGGATCCTTCACCCCTCCACTTT. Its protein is CASSFGDPSPLHF.

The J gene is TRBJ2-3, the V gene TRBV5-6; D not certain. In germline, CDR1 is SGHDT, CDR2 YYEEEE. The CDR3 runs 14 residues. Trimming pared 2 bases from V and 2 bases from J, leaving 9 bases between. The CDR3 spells CASSFYPPTDTQYF. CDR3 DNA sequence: TGTGCCAGCAGCTTCTACCCTCCCACAGATACGCAGTATTTT.

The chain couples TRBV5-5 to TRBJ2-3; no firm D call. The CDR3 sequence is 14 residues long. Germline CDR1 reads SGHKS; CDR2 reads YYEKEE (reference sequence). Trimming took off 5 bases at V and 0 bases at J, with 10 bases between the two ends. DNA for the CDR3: TGTGCCAGCAGGCCGACACCTAGCACAGATACGCAGTATTTT. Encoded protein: CASRPTPSTDTQYF.

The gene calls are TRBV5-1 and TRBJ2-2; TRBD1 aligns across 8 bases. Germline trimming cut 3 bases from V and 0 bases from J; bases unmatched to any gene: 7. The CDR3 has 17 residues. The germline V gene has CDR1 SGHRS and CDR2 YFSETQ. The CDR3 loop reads CASSSVPGQANTGELFF. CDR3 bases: TGCGCCAGCAGCTCTGTACCGGGACAGGCGAACACCGGGGAGCTGTTTTTT.

The CDR3 DNA follows: TGTGCCTGGGACACAGGGACCTATGGCTACACCTTC. Translating gives CAWDTGTYGYTF. The chain employs TRBV30 and TRBJ1-2, with a weak D call TRBD1 (6 bases). Between the trimmed V and J ends, which lost 5 bases and 4 bases, there was a span of 11 bases. This CDR3 contains 12 residues. The germline V gene encodes CDR1 GTSNPN and CDR2 SVGIG (reference sequence).

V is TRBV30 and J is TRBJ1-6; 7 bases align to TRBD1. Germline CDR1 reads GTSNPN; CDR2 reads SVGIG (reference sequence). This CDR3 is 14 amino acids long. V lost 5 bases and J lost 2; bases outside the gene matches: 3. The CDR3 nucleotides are TGTGCCTGGGGCGGACAGGCCTATAATTCACCCCTCCACTTT. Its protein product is CAWGGQAYNSPLHF. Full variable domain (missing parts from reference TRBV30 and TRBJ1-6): SQTIHQWPATLVQPVGSPLSLECTVEGTSNPNLYWYRQAAGRGLQLLFYSVGIGQISSEVPQNLSASRPQDRQFILSSKKLLLSDSGFYLCAWGGQAYNSPLHFGNGTRLTVT.

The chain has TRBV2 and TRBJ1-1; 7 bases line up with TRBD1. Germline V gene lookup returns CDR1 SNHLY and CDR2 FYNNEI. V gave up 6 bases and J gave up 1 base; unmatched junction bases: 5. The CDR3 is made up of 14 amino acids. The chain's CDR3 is CASSDGTENTEAFF. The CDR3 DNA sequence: TGTGCCAGCAGCGACGGGACAGAGAACACTGAAGCTTTCTTT.

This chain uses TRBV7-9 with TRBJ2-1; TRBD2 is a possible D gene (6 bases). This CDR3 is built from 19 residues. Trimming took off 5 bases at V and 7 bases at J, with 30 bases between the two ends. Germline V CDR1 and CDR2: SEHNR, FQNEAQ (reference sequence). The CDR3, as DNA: TGTGCCAGCAGCCCCGGCGGCGGTTCGACTAGTCAAATCAGGAATGAGCAGTTCTTC. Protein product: CASSPGGGSTSQIRNEQFF.

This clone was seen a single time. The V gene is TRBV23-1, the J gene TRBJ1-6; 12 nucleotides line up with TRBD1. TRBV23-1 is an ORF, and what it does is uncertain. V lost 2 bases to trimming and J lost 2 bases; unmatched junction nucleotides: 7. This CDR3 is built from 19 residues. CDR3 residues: CASSQAGTGGAPYNSPLHF. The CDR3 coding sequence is TGCGCCAGCAGTCAAGCCGGGACAGGGGGCGCTCCCTATAATTCACCCCTCCACTTT.

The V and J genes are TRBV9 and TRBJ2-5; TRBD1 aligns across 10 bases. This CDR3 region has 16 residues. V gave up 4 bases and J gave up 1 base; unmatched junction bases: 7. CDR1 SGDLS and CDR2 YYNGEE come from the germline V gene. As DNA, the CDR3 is TGTGCCAGCAGCCCCGGACAGGGGGGCCTCCAAGAGACCCAGTACTTC. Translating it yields CASSPGQGGLQETQYF.

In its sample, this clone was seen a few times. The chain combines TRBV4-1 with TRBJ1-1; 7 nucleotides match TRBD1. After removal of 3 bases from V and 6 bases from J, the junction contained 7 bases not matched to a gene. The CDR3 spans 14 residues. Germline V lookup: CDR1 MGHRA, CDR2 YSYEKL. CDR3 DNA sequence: TGCGCCAGCAGCCAGAGGCAGGGGGAAGCTGAAGCTTTCTTT. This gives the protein CASSQRQGEAEAFF.

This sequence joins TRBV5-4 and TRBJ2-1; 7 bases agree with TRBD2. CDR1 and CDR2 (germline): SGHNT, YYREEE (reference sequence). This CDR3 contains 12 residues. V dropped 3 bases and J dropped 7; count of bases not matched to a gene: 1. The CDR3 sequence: CASSSGGNEQFF. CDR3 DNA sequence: TGTGCCAGCAGCTCGGGAGGTAATGAGCAGTTCTTC.

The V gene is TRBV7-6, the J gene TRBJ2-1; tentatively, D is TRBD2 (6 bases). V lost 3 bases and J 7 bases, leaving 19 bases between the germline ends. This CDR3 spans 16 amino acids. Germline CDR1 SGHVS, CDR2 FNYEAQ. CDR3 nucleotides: TGTGCCAGCAGCTTTTTTAGCCTAGCGCGGTCGAATGAGCAGTTCTTC. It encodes CASSFFSLARSNEQFF.

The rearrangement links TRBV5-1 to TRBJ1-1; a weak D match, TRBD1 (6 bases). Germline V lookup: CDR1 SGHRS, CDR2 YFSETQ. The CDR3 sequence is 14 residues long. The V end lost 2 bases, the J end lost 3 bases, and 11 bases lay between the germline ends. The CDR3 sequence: CASSFAGADTEAFF. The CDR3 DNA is TGCGCCAGCAGCTTCGCAGGGGCGGACACTGAAGCTTTCTTT.